The 8 T cell receptor beta chains below were found in one sample sequenced in a study of immune evolution from preneoplasia to lung adenocarcinoma. The table came from immunoSEQ multiplex PCR; TCRdb's copy has only in-frame clones and leaves some out. The data hold around 14,000 clones, with roughly 80% observed a single time. Specimen: FFPE minimally invasive lung adenocarcinoma tissue. These receptor sequences come from a person aged 65 to 85 with lung adenocarcinoma.

V usage is TRBV2 and J usage is TRBJ2-7; 7 bases line up with TRBD2. Germline CDR1 SNHLY, CDR2 FYNNEI. J lost 0 bases, V lost 10 bases, and 12 bases had no gene match. The CDR3 is made up of 15 amino acids. CDR3 bases: TGTGCCACTTTACCGGGAGGCCTTAGCTCCTACGAGCAGTACTTC. Protein sequence: CATLPGGLSSYEQYF.

The rearrangement uses TRBV7-6 and TRBJ2-2, with 7 bases fitting TRBD2. Germline CDR1 and CDR2: SGHVS and FNYEAQ. This CDR3 is 15 amino acids long. The ends lost 0 bases at V and 6 bases at J; junction bases unmatched: 4. The CDR3 region is CASSLAGGLSGELFF. CDR3 nucleotide sequence: TGTGCCAGCAGCTTAGCGGGAGGGCTATCCGGGGAGCTGTTTTTT.

The chain couples TRBV6-1 to TRBJ2-5, with 14 bases aligning to TRBD2. The ends lost 2 bases at V and 2 bases at J; junction bases unmatched: 1. Germline CDR1 is MNHNS and CDR2 is SASEGT. This CDR3 spans 16 amino acids. CDR3 sequence reads: CASSEWTSGGQETQYF. The CDR3 nucleotides read TGTGCCAGCAGTGAATGGACTAGCGGGGGGCAAGAGACCCAGTACTTC.

J is TRBJ1-2 and V is TRBV6-5; tentatively, D is TRBD1 (6 bases). The germline V gene has CDR1 MNHEY and CDR2 SVGAGI. V lost 6 bases, J lost 5 bases, and 10 bases lay in between. The CDR3 has 12 residues. This chain's CDR3 is CASSFTGYGYTF. In DNA, the CDR3 is TGTGCCAGCAGCTTCACAGGGTATGGCTACACCTTC.

The V call is TRBV7-9, the J call TRBJ2-1, with TRBD2 matching over 13 bases. The germline gives CDR1 SEHNR, CDR2 FQNEAQ (reference sequence). V was pared by 5 bases and J by 7 bases, with 11 bases of the junction left unmatched. The CDR3 is 17 amino acids. The CDR3 nucleotides read TGTGCCAGCAGCCCACGGACTAGCGGGAGCCAGGGTAATGAGCAGTTCTTC. Protein sequence: CASSPRTSGSQGNEQFF. Variable domain in full (rest from reference TRBV7-9 and TRBJ2-1): DTGVSQNPRHKITKRGQNVTFRCDPISEHNRLYWYRQTLGQGPEFLTYFQNEAQLEKSRLLSDRFSAERPKGSFSTLEIQRTEQGDSAMYLCASSPRTSGSQGNEQFFGPGTRLTVL.

V is TRBV5-1 and J is TRBJ1-2; tentatively, D is TRBD1 (5 bases). V was pared by 0 bases and J by 7 bases, with 16 bases between. The V gene's germline CDR1 is SGHRS and CDR2 YFSETQ. The CDR3 contains 15 residues. Here the CDR3 DNA reads TGCGCCAGCAGCTTGGGGTCGGCAGGGCGTTTTGGCTACACCTTC. Translation gives CASSLGSAGRFGYTF.

The chain's CDR3 is CASSLSPLEGYTF. The CDR3 nucleotides are TGCGCCAGCAGCTTATCGCCCCTAGAGGGCTACACCTTC. The chain uses TRBV5-1 and TRBJ1-2, with unresolved D. With 2 bases removed from V and 8 bases from J, the gap between germline ends came to 13 bases. The CDR3 loop spans 13 amino acids. Per the germline V gene, CDR1 is SGHRS and CDR2 is YFSETQ.

The V gene is TRBV5-5, the J gene TRBJ1-2, with unresolved D. Germline loops: CDR1 SGHKS, CDR2 YYEKEE (reference sequence). CDR3 size: 14 residues. V lost 0 bases to trimming and J lost 4 bases, with 10 bases between them. The CDR3 here is CASSLDTRSYGYTF. The CDR3 DNA reads as TGTGCCAGCAGCTTGGACACGCGGAGCTATGGCTACACCTTC.